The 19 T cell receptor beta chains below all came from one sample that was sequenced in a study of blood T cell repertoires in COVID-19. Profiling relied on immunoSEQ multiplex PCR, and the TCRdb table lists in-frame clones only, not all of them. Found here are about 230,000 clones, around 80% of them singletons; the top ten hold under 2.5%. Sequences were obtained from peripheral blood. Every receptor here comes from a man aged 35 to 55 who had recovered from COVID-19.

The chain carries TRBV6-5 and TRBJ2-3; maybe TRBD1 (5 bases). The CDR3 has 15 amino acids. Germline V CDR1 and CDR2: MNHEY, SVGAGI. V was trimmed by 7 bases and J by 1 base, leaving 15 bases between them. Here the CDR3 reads CASTLGHRRTDTQYF. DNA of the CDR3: TGTGCCAGCACCCTCGGCCACAGGCGCACAGATACGCAGTATTTT.

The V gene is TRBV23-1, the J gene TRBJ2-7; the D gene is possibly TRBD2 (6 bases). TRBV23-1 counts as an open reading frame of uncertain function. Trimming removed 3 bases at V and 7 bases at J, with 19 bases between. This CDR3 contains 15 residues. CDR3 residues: CASSQSDPGRDEQYF. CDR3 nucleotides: TGCGCCAGCAGTCAGTCCGATCCCGGGAGAGATGAGCAGTACTTC.

In DNA form, the CDR3 reads TGCAGCGCCCTGGACAGGGTCCTATACGAGCAGTACTTC. Translation: CSALDRVLYEQYF. The chain has TRBV29-1 and TRBJ2-7; 8 nucleotides match TRBD1. V shed 7 bases and J 4 bases; nucleotides not matched to a gene: 9. CDR1 is SQVTM and CDR2 is ANQGSEA in the germline V gene. This CDR3 has 13 amino acids.

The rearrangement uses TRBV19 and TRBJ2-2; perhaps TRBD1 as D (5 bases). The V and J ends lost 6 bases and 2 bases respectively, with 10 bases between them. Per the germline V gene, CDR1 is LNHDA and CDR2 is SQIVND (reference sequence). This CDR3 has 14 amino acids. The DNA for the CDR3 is TGTGCCAGTAGGGAAGACAGAAACACCGGGGAGCTGTTTTTT. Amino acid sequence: CASREDRNTGELFF. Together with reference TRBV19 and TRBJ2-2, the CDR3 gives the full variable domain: DGGITQSPKYLFRKEGQNVTLSCEQNLNHDAMYWYRQDPGQGLRLIYYSQIVNDFQKGDIAEGYSVSREKKESFPLTVTSAQKNPTAFYLCASREDRNTGELFFGEGSRLTVL.

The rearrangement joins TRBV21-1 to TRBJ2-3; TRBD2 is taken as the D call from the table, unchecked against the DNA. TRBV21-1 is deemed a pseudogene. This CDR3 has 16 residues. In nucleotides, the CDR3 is TGTGCCAGCAGCAGGGACTTCTCGGGGCTTTCAGATACGCAGTATTTT. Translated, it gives CASSRDFSGLSDTQYF.

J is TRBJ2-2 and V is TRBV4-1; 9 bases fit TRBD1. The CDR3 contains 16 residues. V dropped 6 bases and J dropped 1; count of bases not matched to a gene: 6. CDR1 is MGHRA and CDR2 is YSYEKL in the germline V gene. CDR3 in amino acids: CASSPQGAGNTGELFF. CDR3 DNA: TGCGCCAGCAGTCCACAGGGGGCAGGGAACACCGGGGAGCTGTTTTTT.

The CDR3 spells CATSSPQGEVYEKLFF. The CDR3 DNA sequence: TGTGCCACCAGCAGCCCGCAGGGGGAGGTGTATGAAAAACTGTTTTTT. This chain links TRBV15 with TRBJ1-4; TRBD1 matches 7 bases. CDR1 is LNHNV, CDR2 YYDKDF, per germline (reference sequence). Losses at the gene ends were 3 bases for V and 6 bases for J; bases not matched to a gene: 10. This CDR3 comprises 16 residues. Looking up the rest from reference TRBV15 and TRBJ1-4 gives the full variable domain: DAMVIQNPRYQVTQFGKPVTLSCSQTLNHNVMYWYQQKSSQAPKLLFHYYDKDFNNEADTPDNFQSRRPNTSFCFLDIRSPGLGDTAMYLCATSSPQGEVYEKLFFGSGTQLSVL.

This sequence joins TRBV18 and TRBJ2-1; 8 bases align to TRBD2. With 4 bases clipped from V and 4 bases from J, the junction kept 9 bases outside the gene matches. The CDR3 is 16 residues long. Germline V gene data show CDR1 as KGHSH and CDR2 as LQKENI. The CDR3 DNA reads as TGTGCCAGCTCACGCGACCTGGCGGGAGGTTACAATGAGCAGTTCTTC. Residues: CASSRDLAGGYNEQFF.

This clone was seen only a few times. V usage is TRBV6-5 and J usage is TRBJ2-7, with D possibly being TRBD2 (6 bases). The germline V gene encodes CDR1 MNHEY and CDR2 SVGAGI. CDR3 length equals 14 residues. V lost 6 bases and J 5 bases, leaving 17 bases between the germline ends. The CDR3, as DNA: TGTGCCAGCAGAACCCCGGGAGCCCCGAACGAGCAGTACTTC. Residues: CASRTPGAPNEQYF.

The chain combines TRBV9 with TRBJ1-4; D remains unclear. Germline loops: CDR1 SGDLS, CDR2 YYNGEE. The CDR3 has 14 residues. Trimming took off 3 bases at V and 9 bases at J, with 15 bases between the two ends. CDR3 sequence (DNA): TGTGCCAGCAGCGCGAACCCGCAGGATCAAAAACTGTTTTTT. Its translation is CASSANPQDQKLFF.

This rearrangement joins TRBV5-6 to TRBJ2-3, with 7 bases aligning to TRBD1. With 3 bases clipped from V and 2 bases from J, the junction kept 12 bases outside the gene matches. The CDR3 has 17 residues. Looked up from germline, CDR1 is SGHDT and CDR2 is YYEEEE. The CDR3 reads CASSSRTGGSITDTQYF. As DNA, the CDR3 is TGTGCCAGCAGCTCGCGGACAGGAGGTAGTATCACAGATACGCAGTATTTT.

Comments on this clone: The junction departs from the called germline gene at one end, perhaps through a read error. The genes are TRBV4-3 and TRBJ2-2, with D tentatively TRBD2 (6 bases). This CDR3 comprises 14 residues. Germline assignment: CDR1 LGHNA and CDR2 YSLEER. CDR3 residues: CTSSQDWRDGELFF. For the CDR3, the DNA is TGCACCAGCAGCCAAGATTGGAGGGACGGGGAGCTGTTTTTT.

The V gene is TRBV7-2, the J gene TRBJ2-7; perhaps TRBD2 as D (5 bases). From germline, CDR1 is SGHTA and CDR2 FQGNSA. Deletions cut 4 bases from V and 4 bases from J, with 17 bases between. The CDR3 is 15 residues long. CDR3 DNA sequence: TGTGCCAGCAGCTCCTTTGTGGGGAGTGGGTACGAGCAGTACTTC. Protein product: CASSSFVGSGYEQYF.

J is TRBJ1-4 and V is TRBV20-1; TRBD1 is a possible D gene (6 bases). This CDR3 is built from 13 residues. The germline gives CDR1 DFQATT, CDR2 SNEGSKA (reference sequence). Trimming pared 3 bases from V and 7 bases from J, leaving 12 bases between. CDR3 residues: CSASTGRGEKLFF. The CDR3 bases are TGCAGTGCTAGTACAGGGCGAGGTGAAAAACTGTTTTTT.

In DNA form, the CDR3 reads TGTGCCAGCTCACTAGCGGGGGGTAATGAGCAGTTCTTC. Translated, it gives CASSLAGGNEQFF. The chain uses TRBV3-1 (or the pseudogene TRBV3-2) and TRBJ2-1; 12 bases fit TRBD2. There are 13 residues in the CDR3. Per germline, CDR1 LGHDT and CDR2 YNNKEL (reference sequence). Germline trimming cut 8 bases from V and 7 bases from J; bases unmatched to any gene: 3.

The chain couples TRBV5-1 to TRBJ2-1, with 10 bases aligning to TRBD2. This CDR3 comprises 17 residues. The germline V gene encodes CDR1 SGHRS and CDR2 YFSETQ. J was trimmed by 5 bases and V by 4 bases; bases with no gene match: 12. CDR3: CASSLRLAGARNNEQFF. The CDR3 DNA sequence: TGCGCCAGCAGCCTGCGGCTAGCGGGGGCCAGAAACAATGAGCAGTTCTTC.

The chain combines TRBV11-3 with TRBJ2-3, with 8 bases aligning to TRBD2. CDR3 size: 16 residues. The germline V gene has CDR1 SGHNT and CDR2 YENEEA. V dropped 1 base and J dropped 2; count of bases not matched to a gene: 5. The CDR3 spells CASSLGAGADTDTQYF. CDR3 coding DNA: TGTGCCAGCAGCTTAGGAGCGGGAGCCGACACAGATACGCAGTATTTT.

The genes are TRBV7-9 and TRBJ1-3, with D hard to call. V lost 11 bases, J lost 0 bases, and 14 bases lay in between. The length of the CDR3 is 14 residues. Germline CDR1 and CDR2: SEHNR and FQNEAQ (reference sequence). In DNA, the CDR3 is TGTGCCGGAGGAATGTTTGCCTCTGGAAACACCATATATTTT. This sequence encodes CAGGMFASGNTIYF.

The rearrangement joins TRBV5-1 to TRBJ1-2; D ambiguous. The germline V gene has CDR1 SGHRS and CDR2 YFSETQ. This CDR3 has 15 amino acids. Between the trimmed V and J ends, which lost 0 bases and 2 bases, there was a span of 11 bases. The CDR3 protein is CASSLGARLNYGYTF. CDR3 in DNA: TGCGCCAGCAGCTTGGGGGCCAGATTAAACTATGGCTACACCTTC. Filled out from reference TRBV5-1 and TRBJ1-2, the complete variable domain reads KAGVTQTPRYLIKTRGQQVTLSCSPISGHRSVSWYQQTPGQGLQFLFEYFSETQRNKGNFPGRFSGRQFSNSRSEMNVSTLELGDSALYLCASSLGARLNYGYTFGSGTRLTVV.